The clone carrying this T cell receptor beta chain has a handful of counts. The data originate from a study of blood T cell repertoires in COVID-19. Study summary: T cells, B-cell-depleted T cells, or PBMCs supplied cDNA or gDNA.

Germline values: CDR1 MNHEY, CDR2 SVGAGI. This CDR3 region has 13 residues. V was pared by 6 bases and J by 3 bases, with 11 bases between. The table came from immunoSEQ multiplex PCR; TCRdb's copy has only in-frame clones and leaves some out. In the table there are 120,000 to 150,000 clones, around 80% of which are singletons. Source material: peripheral blood. This chain uses TRBV6-5 with TRBJ1-2, with no clear D. The receptor was derived from a human donor in a cohort sampled during active COVID-19. For the CDR3, the DNA is TGTGCCAGCAGCCCGCGGCAGTACTATGGCTACACCTTC. Encoded protein: CASSPRQYYGYTF.